The present T cell receptor beta chain was sequenced within a study of vaccination effects on CD4 cells after COVID-19 (dated 2022 in TCRdb). Context from the whole study: Across the study, the median time from the second dose to post-vaccine sampling was 72 days (range 14 to 241). A total of approximately 9 COVID-19 convalescent patients and a handful of SARS-CoV-2-naive healthy vaccine recipients were included in the full study. Cultures from other donors in the study were sequenced using the Oncomine TCR Beta short-read assay on an Illumina iSeq 100. In both COVID-19 convalescent patients and infection-naive vaccine recipients, the study compared SARS-CoV-2 spike-specific CD4+ TCR repertoires from before mRNA vaccination with those from after it. The full study reports these points: Clones induced by infection and clones induced by vaccination both contracted markedly at late timepoints after vaccination, which fits with T cell responses waning over time. Among healthy vaccine recipients, nearly all vaccine-induced clones were SARS-CoV-2 mono-reactive, and just 1 of 255 was cross-reactive with common cold coronaviruses. Limitations of the study were the small number of convalescent patients and the absence of early post-infection timepoints.

CDR1 is given as KGHDR and CDR2 as SFDVKD, both from the germline V gene. Trimming costs V 7 bases and J 8 bases, and their ends lie 16 bases apart. The CDR3 sequence holds 13 residues, the cysteine and phenylalanine included. CDR3 DNA only is kept here, 39 bases in frame from base 1. This clone came up once. The antigen this receptor binds is unknown. Base qualities were left out, and no much larger clone turns up one base away. Receptor amplification or capture employed the immunoSEQ multiplex PCR assay. DNA from the cultured, isolated CD4+ T cells was subjected to TCR beta CDR3 sequencing. From the authors' description of their analysis: Non-productive TCR sequences were discarded, and reads were trimmed to the CDR3 region, with only CDR3s of 7 or more amino acids retained. Antigen-specific clonotypes were identified with the MANAFEST web app by comparing expansion in peptide wells against reference cultures. For clones to be considered positive, expansion at FDR<0.05 versus reference and all other wells, an odds ratio above 5, and a frequency above 0.1% in two replicate wells were required. A clonotype was called cross-reactive if it was significantly expanded both in SARS-CoV-2 spike wells and in at least one common cold coronavirus spike condition. Using the stringdist R package, CDR3 similarity was measured by Levenshtein distance, and unrooted trees were constructed with ape in R 3.6.1. TCRdb took over this immuneACCESS table, retaining in-frame rearrangements with V and J assigned. Such tables are incomplete; in checked studies, under half of the missing clones stem from an unresolved V gene, and the remainder is unexplained. That table supplies the V and J calls and clone size; D and trimming were determined from the DNA. The sample contains more than 15,000 clones, 70% of them found a single time. About 9.9% of the sample is taken by the ten largest.

The ViraFEST assay stimulated PBMC with viral peptide pools and then used TCR sequencing to identify antigen-specific CD4+ T cell clonotypes by expansion. After less than eleven days of culture, CD4+ T cells were isolated with the EasySep CD4+ T cell isolation kit. Each participant got two doses of an mRNA SARS-CoV-2 vaccine, either BNT162b2 or mRNA-1273. Healthy vaccine recipients had no prior SARS-CoV-2 infection, confirmed by negative nucleocapsid antibodies before and after vaccination. Each well held 1.5 million to 2.5 million PBMC cultured in IMDM containing around 5% human AB serum, 10 IU/ml IL-2 and gentamicin, along with around 11 ug/ml peptides. Half of the culture medium was replaced with fresh IL-2-containing medium on days 3 and 7. Unless noted otherwise, every peptide stimulation condition was cultured in triplicate wells. Using Ficoll-Paque Plus gradient centrifugation, PBMC were separated from whole blood and then either used fresh or cryopreserved at -140C. The overlapping peptide pools covered the spike proteins of SARS-CoV-2 as well as those of the common cold coronaviruses HCoV-NL63, HCoV-OC43 and HCoV-229E. Genomic DNA was extracted from cultured CD4+ T cells with the QIAamp micro DNA kit.

The sequence was obtained from a human donor who received a COVID-19 vaccine. The material was CD4+ T cells from PBMCs cultured with SARS-CoV-2 spike peptides, obtained after COVID-19 vaccination. What the cell subset or site label conveys for this sample: SARS-CoV-2 spike overlapping peptide pool stimulation. The chain employs TRBV24-1 and TRBJ1-2, with TRBD1 perhaps the D gene, on 5 matching bases. The nucleotides read TGTGCCACCAGCTCGGGACCCATAGACGGCTACACCTTC. It translates as CATSSGPIDGYTF.